The 14 T cell receptor beta chains below come from one sample, sequenced in a study of T-cell memory formation after mild COVID-19. From the 5' RACE reads, TCRdb called clonotypes with MiXCR, one entry per CDR3 protein. The repertoire holds about 200,000 distinct CDR3 sequences, just over 9.5% seen once, with roughly 3.5% in the top ten. Specimen: PBMCs or a T cell subset sorted from them (not recorded which). These receptors came from a man aged 18 to 30 who had mild COVID-19 (a few samples of this study predate the infection). Cell type and time point are not known.

This clonotype was counted between two and nine times. Here the CDR3 reads CASSYFSGTSGEQYF. DNA for the CDR3: TGTGCCAGCAGTTACTTTAGCGGGACTTCCGGGGAGCAGTACTTC. The chain couples TRBV6-5 to TRBJ2-7; 8 bases are shared with TRBD2. The CDR3 runs to 15 residues. Germline V gene lookup returns CDR1 MNHEY and CDR2 SVGAGI. The junction had 9 bases not matched to a gene; V was cut back by 1 base and J by 7 bases.

This clonotype was seen a handful of times. This rearrangement joins TRBV29-1 to TRBJ1-3; D is possibly TRBD1 (5 bases). V was trimmed by 4 bases and J by 3 bases, leaving 13 bases between them. The CDR3 contains 14 residues. CDR1 and CDR2 (germline): SQVTM, ANQGSEA. CDR3 bases: TGCAGCGTTGGCGGGGGTGTGGATGGAAACACCATATATTTT. It encodes CSVGGGVDGNTIYF.

This CDR3 reads CASSYRGRFYEQYF. The DNA of the CDR3 is TGTGCCAGCAGTTACAGGGGACGGTTCTACGAGCAGTACTTC. This chain connects TRBV6-2 or TRBV6-3 to TRBJ2-7, with D perhaps TRBD1 or TRBD2 (5 bases each). The CDR3 loop spans 14 amino acids. V was cut by 2 bases and J by 3 bases, with 11 bases left in between. From germline, CDR1 is MNHEY and CDR2 SVGEGT.

The chain carries TRBV3-1 and TRBJ2-5; D possibly corresponds to TRBD2 (6 bases). V was clipped by 0 bases and J by 2 bases, with 13 bases between them. The CDR3 is made up of 16 amino acids. From germline, CDR1 is LGHDT and CDR2 YNNKEL (reference sequence). The CDR3: CASSQDREFPQETQYF. The CDR3 DNA sequence: TGTGCCAGCAGCCAAGATCGGGAGTTCCCTCAAGAGACCCAGTACTTC.

In its sample, this clonotype was seen many times. For the CDR3, the DNA is TGTGCCAGCAGCTTACCAGGGAACCTTAAAGAGACCCAGTACTTC. Its translation: CASSLPGNLKETQYF. The chain couples TRBV7-9 to TRBJ2-5, with D possibly TRBD1 on 5 matching bases. The ends were cut back, 2 bases at V and 3 bases at J, with 13 bases in the middle. CDR1 SEHNR and CDR2 FQNEAQ come from the germline V gene (reference sequence). The CDR3 runs 15 residues.

This sequence joins TRBV18 and TRBJ2-3; perhaps TRBD1 as D (6 bases). CDR1 is KGHSH and CDR2 is LQKENI in the germline V gene. The V gene lost 1 base and the J gene lost 6 bases, with 11 bases spanning the gap. The CDR3 contains 14 residues. CDR3 protein: CASSPQGVDDTQYF. The CDR3 DNA follows: TGTGCCAGCTCACCACAGGGGGTCGATGATACGCAGTATTTT.

J is TRBJ1-6 and V is TRBV7-2, with no clear D. V lost 7 bases and J 7 bases, leaving 14 bases between the germline ends. This CDR3 has 14 residues. Per the germline V gene, CDR1 is SGHTA and CDR2 is FQGNSA. The CDR3 is CASNPRVGNSPLHF. The CDR3 DNA reads TGTGCCAGCAACCCACGAGTAGGGAATTCACCCCTCCACTTT.

This clonotype was counted only a few times. The chain joins TRBV5-1 to TRBJ2-7; D call uncertain. The germline V and J ends were trimmed by 5 bases and 4 bases, with 10 bases remaining between them. Germline V gene data show CDR1 as SGHRS and CDR2 as YFSETQ. The CDR3 runs to 12 residues. The CDR3 spells CASSQLNYEQYV. The CDR3 nucleotides read TGCGCCAGCAGTCAATTAAATTACGAGCAGTACGTC.

This clonotype has only a few counts. The gene calls are TRBV20-1 and TRBJ2-7; D is perhaps TRBD1 (6 bases). The V end lost 3 bases, the J end lost 0 bases, and 9 bases lay between the germline ends. Germline CDR1 DFQATT, CDR2 SNEGSKA (reference sequence). This CDR3 has 13 residues. CDR3 amino acids: CSASSGDSYEQYF. In DNA, the CDR3 is TGCAGTGCTAGTTCAGGGGACTCCTACGAGCAGTACTTC.

The rearrangement uses TRBV7-9 and TRBJ1-5; D gene uncertain. The CDR3 extends over 15 amino acids. CDR1 is SEHNR and CDR2 is FQNEAQ in the germline V gene (reference sequence). V shed 5 bases and J shed 1 base, with 12 bases lying between them. CDR3: CASSRLGSSNQPQHF. The CDR3 nucleotides read TGTGCCAGCAGCCGACTGGGGAGCAGCAATCAGCCCCAGCATTTT.

A few counts support this clonotype. The rearrangement links TRBV10-3 to TRBJ2-2, with no clear D. Per the germline V gene, CDR1 is ENHRY and CDR2 is SYGVKD. The CDR3 has 14 amino acids. V was shortened by 2 bases and J by 3 bases, with 7 bases between the two germline ends. In DNA, the CDR3 is TGTGCCATCAGTGAGGCACGGTACACCGGGGAGCTGTTTTTT. Translated, it gives CAISEARYTGELFF.

V and J are TRBV3-1 and TRBJ2-6; D unresolved. Germline V gene lookup returns CDR1 LGHDT and CDR2 YNNKEL (reference sequence). CDR3 length: 13 amino acids. Trimming took off 7 bases at V and 0 bases at J, with 4 bases between the two ends. As DNA, the CDR3 is TGTGCCAGCACCGCCTCTGGGGCCAACGTCCTGACTTTC. Its protein is CASTASGANVLTF. Based on the CDR3 plus reference TRBV3-1 and TRBJ2-6, the full variable domain is DTAVSQTPKYLVTQMGNDKSIKCEQNLGHDTMYWYKQDSKKFLKIMFSYNNKELIINETVPNRFSPKSPDKAHLNLHINSLELGDSAVYFCASTASGANVLTFGAGSRLTVL.

This clonotype was counted between two and nine times. The V and J genes are TRBV4-1 and TRBJ2-6; D assignment may be TRBD1 or TRBD2 (5 bases each). The CDR3 spans 24 residues. V lost 3 bases, J lost 0 bases, and 33 bases lay in between. Germline values: CDR1 MGHRA, CDR2 YSYEKL. CDR3 region: CASSHSTLPVGVKDALSGANVLTF. DNA of the CDR3: TGCGCCAGCAGCCACTCAACCCTCCCGGTGGGGGTAAAGGACGCCCTCTCTGGGGCCAACGTCCTGACTTTC.

This clonotype occurred a few times. The chain employs TRBV7-2 and TRBJ2-5; TRBD2 matches 10 bases. The germline V gene encodes CDR1 SGHTA and CDR2 FQGNSA. The CDR3 sequence is 16 residues long. The J segment lost 4 bases and the V segment lost 5 bases, leaving 10 bases of the junction unmatched. CDR3 bases: TGTGCCAGCAGCCCTCGCCTAGCGGGGGCGGGAGAGACCCAGTACTTC. Residues: CASSPRLAGAGETQYF.